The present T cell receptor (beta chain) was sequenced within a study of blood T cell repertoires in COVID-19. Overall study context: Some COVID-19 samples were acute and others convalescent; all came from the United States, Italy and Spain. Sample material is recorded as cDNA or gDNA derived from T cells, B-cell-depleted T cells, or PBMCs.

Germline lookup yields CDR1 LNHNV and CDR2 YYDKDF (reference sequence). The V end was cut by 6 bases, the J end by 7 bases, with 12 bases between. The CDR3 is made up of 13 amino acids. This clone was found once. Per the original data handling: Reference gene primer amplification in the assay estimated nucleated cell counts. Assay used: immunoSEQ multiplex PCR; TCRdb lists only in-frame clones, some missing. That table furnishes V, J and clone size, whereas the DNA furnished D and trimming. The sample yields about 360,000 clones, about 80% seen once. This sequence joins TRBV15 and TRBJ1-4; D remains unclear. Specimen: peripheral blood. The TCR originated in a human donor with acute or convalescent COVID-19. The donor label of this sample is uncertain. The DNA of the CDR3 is TGTGCCACCAGGCCGGGAAGGACTGAAAAACTGTTTTTT. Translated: CATRPGRTEKLFF.